The 13 T cell receptor beta chains listed next were all sequenced from one sample in a study of blood T cell repertoires in COVID-19. Sequenced by immunoSEQ multiplex PCR; TCRdb stores in-frame clones only, minus some. In the table there are about 99,000 clones, about 88% of which are singletons. Sequencing was carried out using peripheral blood. Receptors were obtained from a human donor in a cohort sampled during active COVID-19.

In its sample, this clone was seen once. This CDR3 is CASSPSQWNEQFF. Here the CDR3 DNA reads TGTGCCAGCAGTCCCTCCCAGTGGAATGAGCAGTTCTTC. The chain uses TRBV12-3 or TRBV12-4 and TRBJ2-1; D remains unclear. CDR3 length: 13 amino acids. The V end lost 5 bases, the J end lost 7 bases, and 12 bases lay between the germline ends.

The V gene is TRBV9, the J gene TRBJ1-2, with D hard to call. The V end lost 3 bases, the J end lost 7 bases, and 7 bases lay between the germline ends. Germline values: CDR1 SGDLS, CDR2 YYNGEE. CDR3 length: 11 amino acids. CDR3: CASSAGGGYTF. CDR3 sequence (DNA): TGTGCCAGCAGCGCCGGCGGTGGCTACACCTTC.

This rearrangement joins TRBV9 to TRBJ1-1; 8 bases map to TRBD1. Germline-derived CDR1 and CDR2 are SGDLS and YYNGEE. The length of the CDR3 is 15 residues. After removal of 3 bases from V and 5 bases from J, the junction contained 9 bases not matched to a gene. The CDR3 is CASSASRTGRTEAFF. CDR3 nucleotides: TGTGCCAGCAGCGCCTCACGGACAGGGAGAACTGAAGCTTTCTTT.

The rearrangement joins TRBV5-1 to TRBJ1-6; D unresolved. The germline V gene encodes CDR1 SGHRS and CDR2 YFSETQ. CDR3 length: 14 amino acids. V lost 4 bases and J 11 bases, leaving 16 bases between the germline ends. CDR3 region: CASSLLSGYPPLHF. CDR3 DNA: TGCGCCAGCAGCCTTTTATCGGGTTACCCACCCCTCCACTTT.

J is TRBJ2-7 and V is TRBV7-2; D is perhaps TRBD1 (5 bases). CDR1 and CDR2 (germline): SGHTA, FQGNSA. Trimming left V 1 base short and J 2 bases short, with 12 bases between. The CDR3 consists of 15 residues. The CDR3 reads CASSLEATATYEQYF. The CDR3 DNA sequence: TGTGCCAGCAGCTTAGAGGCGACAGCTACCTACGAGCAGTACTTC.

V gene TRBV27 combines with J gene TRBJ2-3; 7 nucleotides match TRBD1. V lost 2 bases and J lost 0; bases outside the gene matches: 5. The CDR3 spans 16 residues. Looked up from germline, CDR1 is MNHEY and CDR2 is SMNVEV (reference sequence). CDR3 amino acids: CASSLTGVTSTDTQYF. The CDR3 DNA sequence: TGTGCCAGCAGTTTAACAGGGGTTACTAGCACAGATACGCAGTATTTT.

This chain connects TRBV5-4 to TRBJ2-3; tentatively, D is TRBD2 (7 bases). Germline values: CDR1 SGHNT, CDR2 YYREEE (reference sequence). V gave up 1 base and J gave up 2 bases, with 8 bases separating them. The CDR3 is made up of 14 amino acids. CDR3 bases: TGTGCCAGCAGCTTGCGGGGGGCCACAGATACGCAGTATTTT. This translates into CASSLRGATDTQYF.

This CDR3 reads CASSEGTLAKNIQYF. The CDR3 nucleotides are TGTGCCAGCAGTGAAGGGACACTAGCCAAAAACATTCAGTACTTC. This chain uses TRBV6-1 with TRBJ2-4; perhaps TRBD1 as D (5 bases). This CDR3 is built from 15 residues. Germline CDR1 MNHNS, CDR2 SASEGT. Trimming removed 1 base at V and 0 bases at J, with 7 bases between.

This chain connects TRBV5-1 to TRBJ1-2, with TRBD1 matching over 9 bases. CDR1 is SGHRS, CDR2 YFSETQ, per germline. V shed 4 bases, J shed 4 bases, and the junction held 11 bases outside the gene matches. The CDR3 loop spans 16 amino acids. The CDR3 coding sequence is TGCGCCAGCAGCGGAACCGGGACAGGGATCCTCTATGGCTACACCTTC. This gives the protein CASSGTGTGILYGYTF.

The chain uses TRBV5-4 and TRBJ1-4; D might be TRBD1 (5 bases). V was cut by 4 bases and J by 3 bases, with 19 bases left in between. The germline gives CDR1 SGHNT, CDR2 YYREEE (reference sequence). The CDR3 is 17 residues long. CDR3 in amino acids: CASSPGTTTGANEKLFF. Written as DNA, the CDR3 is TGTGCCAGCAGCCCAGGGACTACCACCGGGGCTAATGAAAAACTGTTTTTT.

In this sample, this clone turned up a few times. This chain joins TRBV6-5 and TRBJ2-7, with D possibly being TRBD1 (5 bases). Per germline, CDR1 MNHEY and CDR2 SVGAGI. The CDR3 runs 14 residues. Trimming shortened V by 0 bases and J by 5 bases, and 11 bases separated the two germline ends. This chain's CDR3 is CASSYSVAQDEQYF. The DNA for the CDR3 is TGTGCCAGCAGTTACTCCGTGGCACAGGACGAGCAGTACTTC.

This clone has just one count. The rearrangement links TRBV28 to TRBJ1-3; a weak D match, TRBD1 (5 bases). CDR3 length: 15 residues. V lost 3 bases, J lost 0 bases, and 9 bases lay in between. From germline, CDR1 is MDHEN and CDR2 SYDVKM. The chain's CDR3 is CASSFTTASGNTIYF. CDR3 sequence (DNA): TGTGCCAGCAGTTTCACGACAGCCTCTGGAAACACCATATATTTT.

The V gene is TRBV19, the J gene TRBJ1-5; 9 bases agree with TRBD1. The CDR3 extends over 16 amino acids. The germline CDR1 and CDR2 sequences are LNHDA and SQIVND (reference sequence). V lost 5 bases and J lost 1; bases outside the gene matches: 6. The CDR3 DNA reads TGTGCCAGTAGTGACAGGGGGGGATCCAGCAATCAGCCCCAGCATTTT. Amino acid sequence: CASSDRGGSSNQPQHF.